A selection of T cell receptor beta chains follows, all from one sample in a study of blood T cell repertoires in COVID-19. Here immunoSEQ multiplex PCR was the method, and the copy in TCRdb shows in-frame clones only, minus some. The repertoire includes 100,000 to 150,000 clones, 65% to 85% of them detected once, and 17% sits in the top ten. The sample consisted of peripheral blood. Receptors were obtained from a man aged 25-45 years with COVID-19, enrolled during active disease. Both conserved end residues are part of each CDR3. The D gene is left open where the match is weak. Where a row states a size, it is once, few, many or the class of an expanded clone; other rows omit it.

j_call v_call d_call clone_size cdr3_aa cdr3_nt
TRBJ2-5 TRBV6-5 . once CASSYSRGRGTQYF TGTGCCAGCAGTTACTCGCGAGGCAGAGGGACCCAGTACTTC
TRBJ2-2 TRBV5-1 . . CASSPKDSIWTGELFF TGCGCCAGCAGCCCTAAAGACAGTATATGGACCGGGGAGCTGTTTTTT
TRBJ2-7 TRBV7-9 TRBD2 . CASMGRGTYEQYF TGTGCCAGCATGGGGAGGGGAACCTACGAGCAGTACTTC
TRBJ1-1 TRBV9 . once CASSASGSNLNTEAFF TGTGCCAGCAGCGCTAGTGGGTCAAACTTGAACACTGAAGCTTTCTTT
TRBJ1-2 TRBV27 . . CASSLDGVYGYTF TGTGCCAGCAGTTTAGACGGGGTTTATGGCTACACCTTC
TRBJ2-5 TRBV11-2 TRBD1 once CASSMTGGTLRAQYF TGTGCCAGCAGCATGACAGGGGGGACTTTGAGGGCCCAGTACTTC
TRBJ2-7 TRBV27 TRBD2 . CASSPWTSGGIYEQYF TGTGCCAGCAGTCCGTGGACTAGCGGGGGGATCTACGAGCAGTACTTC
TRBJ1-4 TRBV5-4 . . CASSLGLGGEKLFF TGTGCCAGCAGCTTAGGCCTCGGGGGTGAAAAACTGTTTTTT
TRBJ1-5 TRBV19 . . CASTQGFNQPQHF TGTGCCAGTACCCAGGGCTTCAATCAGCCCCAGCATTTT
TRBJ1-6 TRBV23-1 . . CASVGIGSETPPLHF TGCGCCAGCGTCGGGATCGGATCAGAGACCCCACCCCTCCACTTT
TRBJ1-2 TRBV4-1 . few CASSQVTRGGYTF TGCGCCAGCAGCCAAGTGACGCGCGGTGGCTACACCTTC
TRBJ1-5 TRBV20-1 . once CSANEGGYSNQPQHF TGCAGTGCTAATGAGGGGGGTTATAGCAATCAGCCCCAGCATTTT
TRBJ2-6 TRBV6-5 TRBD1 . CASLQGAGANVLTF TGTGCCAGTCTACAGGGGGCTGGGGCCAACGTCCTGACTTTC
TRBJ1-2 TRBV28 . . CASSLRERGIGYTF TGTGCCAGCAGCCTCCGGGAGAGAGGGATCGGCTACACCTTC
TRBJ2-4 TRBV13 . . CASSSAGGLAKNIQYF TGTGCCAGCAGCTCAGCCGGGGGGCTAGCCAAAAACATTCAGTACTTC
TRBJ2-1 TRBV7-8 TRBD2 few CASSAKRGYNEQFF TGTGCCAGCAGCGCCAAGCGGGGTTACAATGAGCAGTTCTTC
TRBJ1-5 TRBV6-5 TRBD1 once CASTPPGTGGQPQHF TGTGCCAGCACCCCCCCTGGGACAGGGGGTCAGCCCCAGCATTTT
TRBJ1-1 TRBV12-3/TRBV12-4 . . CASRLTGNTEAFF TGTGCCAGCAGGTTAACAGGGAACACTGAAGCTTTCTTT
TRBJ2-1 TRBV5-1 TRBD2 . CASSRGTSGTGSGSYNEQFF TGCGCCAGCAGCCGTGGGACTAGCGGGACCGGATCGGGCTCCTACAATGAGCAGTTCTTC
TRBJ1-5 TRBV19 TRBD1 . CASSTGTGASNQPQHF TGTGCCAGTAGTACAGGGACAGGGGCTAGCAATCAGCCCCAGCATTTT
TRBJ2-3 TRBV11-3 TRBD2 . CASSLGVYWRGGRDTQYF TGTGCCAGCAGCTTAGGGGTTTATTGGCGGGGGGGCCGGGATACGCAGTATTTT
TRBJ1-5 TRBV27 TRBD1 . CASGQGINQPQHF TGTGCCAGTGGACAGGGCATCAATCAGCCCCAGCATTTT
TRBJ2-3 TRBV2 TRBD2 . CASSEVGIWTSGTDTQYF TGTGCCAGCAGTGAAGTTGGGATTTGGACTAGCGGCACAGATACGCAGTATTTT
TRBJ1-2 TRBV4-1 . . CASSQELGTFGYTF TGCGCCAGCAGCCAAGAGTTAGGGACATTCGGCTACACCTTC
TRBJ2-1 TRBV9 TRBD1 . CASSVGVRDRGSDEQFF TGTGCCAGCAGCGTAGGGGTGAGGGACAGGGGGAGTGATGAGCAGTTCTTC
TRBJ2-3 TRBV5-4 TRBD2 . CASSTGLAGTTDTQYF TGTGCCAGCAGCACGGGACTAGCGGGGACCACAGATACGCAGTATTTT
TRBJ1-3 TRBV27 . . CARGRGGNTIYF TGTGCCAGAGGGAGGGGGGGAAACACCATATATTTT
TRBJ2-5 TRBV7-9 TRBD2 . CASSLGQAGGGETQYF TGTGCCAGCAGCTTAGGCCAAGCGGGAGGCGGTGAGACCCAGTACTTC
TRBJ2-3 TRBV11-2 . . CASSSPGTDTQYF TGTGCCAGCAGCTCACCAGGTACAGATACGCAGTATTTT
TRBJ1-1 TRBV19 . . CASSILQLNTEAFF TGTGCCAGTAGTATTCTACAGCTAAACACTGAAGCTTTCTTT
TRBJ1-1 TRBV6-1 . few CASSDSEEIAEAFF TGTGCCAGCAGTGATAGTGAGGAGATAGCTGAAGCTTTCTTT
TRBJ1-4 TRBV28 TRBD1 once CASSLGGQDEKLFF TGTGCCAGCAGTTTAGGTGGACAGGATGAAAAACTGTTTTTT
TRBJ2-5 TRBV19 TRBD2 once CASSPLAGKTQYF TGTGCCAGTAGTCCCTTAGCGGGGAAGACCCAGTACTTC
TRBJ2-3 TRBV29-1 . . CSVVLAGVADTQYF TGCAGCGTCGTTCTGGCTGGAGTCGCAGATACGCAGTATTTT
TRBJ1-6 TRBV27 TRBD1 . CASSTGTGASYNSPLHF TGTGCCAGCAGTACCGGGACAGGAGCCTCCTATAATTCACCCCTCCACTTT
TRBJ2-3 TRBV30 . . CAWLRQFGHSSTDTQYF TGTGCCTGGTTGCGGCAGTTTGGACACTCTAGCACAGATACGCAGTATTTT
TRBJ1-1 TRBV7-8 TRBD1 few CASSLTGSNTEAFF TGTGCCAGCAGCTTGACAGGGTCGAACACTGAAGCTTTCTTT
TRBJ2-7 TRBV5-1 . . CASSVALRDYEQYF TGCGCCAGCAGCGTTGCGCTGAGGGACTACGAGCAGTACTTC
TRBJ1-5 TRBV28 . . CASSLAGIGNQPQHF TGTGCCAGCAGTTTAGCAGGGATTGGGAATCAGCCCCAGCATTTT
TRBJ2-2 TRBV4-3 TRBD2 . CASSQSGTRVGTGELFF TGCGCCAGCAGCCAATCCGGGACTAGGGTGGGGACCGGGGAGCTGTTTTTT
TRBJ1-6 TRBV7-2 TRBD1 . CASSQGQGIYSPLHF TGTGCCAGCAGCCAAGGACAGGGAATTTATTCACCCCTCCACTTT
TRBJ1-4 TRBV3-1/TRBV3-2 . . CASSQVSGGRGKLFF TGTGCCAGCAGCCAAGTCTCGGGTGGCCGTGGAAAACTGTTTTTT
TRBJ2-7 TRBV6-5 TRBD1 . CATRGTGVSYEQYF TGTGCCACCCGCGGGACAGGGGTATCCTACGAGCAGTACTTC
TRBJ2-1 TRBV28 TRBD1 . CASSLLQGAYNEQFF TGTGCCAGCAGTTTATTGCAGGGGGCGTACAATGAGCAGTTCTTC
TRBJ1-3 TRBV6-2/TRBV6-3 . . CASSYGTLAGNTIYF TGTGCCAGCAGTTACGGGACACTCGCGGGAAACACCATATATTTT
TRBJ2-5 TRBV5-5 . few CASSRGQETQYF TGTGCCAGCAGCAGGGGCCAAGAGACCCAGTACTTC
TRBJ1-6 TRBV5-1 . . CASSLAQIGRVSPLHF TGCGCCAGCAGCTTGGCCCAGATCGGGAGGGTTTCACCCCTCCACTTT
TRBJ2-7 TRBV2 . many CASSSDTPSYEQYF TGTGCCAGCAGCTCGGACACCCCTTCCTACGAGCAGTACTTC
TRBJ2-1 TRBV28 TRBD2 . CASSPLGVAGAGEQFF TGTGCCAGCAGTCCCTTGGGGGTAGCGGGAGCGGGGGAGCAGTTCTTC
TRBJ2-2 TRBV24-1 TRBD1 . CATSDLQGSTGELFF TGTGCCACCAGTGACCTACAGGGGAGTACCGGGGAGCTGTTTTTT
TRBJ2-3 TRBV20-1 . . CSAEQGNTQYF TGCAGTGCCGAACAGGGAAATACGCAGTATTTT
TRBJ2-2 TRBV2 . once CASRGPTMNTGELFF TGTGCCAGCAGGGGGCCCACCATGAACACCGGGGAGCTGTTTTTT
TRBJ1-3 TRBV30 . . CAWSHPSSGNTIYF TGTGCCTGGTCTCATCCGAGCTCTGGAAACACCATATATTTT
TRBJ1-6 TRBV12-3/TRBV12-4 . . CASSLSGSPLHF TGTGCCAGCAGTTTGTCGGGGTCACCCCTCCACTTT
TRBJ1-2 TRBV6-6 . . CASSYRGTGEQGYTF TGTGCCAGCAGCTACCGGGGGACGGGAGAGCAAGGCTACACCTTC
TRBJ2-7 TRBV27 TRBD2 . CAGSLRLAGAYEQYF TGTGCCGGCAGTTTAAGACTAGCGGGGGCCTACGAGCAGTACTTC
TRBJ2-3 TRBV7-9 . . CASSLVSDTQYF TGTGCCAGCAGCTTAGTCTCAGATACGCAGTATTTT
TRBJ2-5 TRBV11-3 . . CASSLGGGPEETQYF TGTGCCAGCAGCTTAGGTGGCGGGCCTGAAGAGACCCAGTACTTC
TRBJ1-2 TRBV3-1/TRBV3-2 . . CASSQDGTYGYTF TGTGCCAGCAGCCAAGATGGCACCTATGGCTACACCTTC
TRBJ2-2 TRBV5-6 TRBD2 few CASSTTGTSRTGELFF TGTGCCAGCAGCACCACCGGGACTAGCCGCACCGGGGAGCTGTTTTTT